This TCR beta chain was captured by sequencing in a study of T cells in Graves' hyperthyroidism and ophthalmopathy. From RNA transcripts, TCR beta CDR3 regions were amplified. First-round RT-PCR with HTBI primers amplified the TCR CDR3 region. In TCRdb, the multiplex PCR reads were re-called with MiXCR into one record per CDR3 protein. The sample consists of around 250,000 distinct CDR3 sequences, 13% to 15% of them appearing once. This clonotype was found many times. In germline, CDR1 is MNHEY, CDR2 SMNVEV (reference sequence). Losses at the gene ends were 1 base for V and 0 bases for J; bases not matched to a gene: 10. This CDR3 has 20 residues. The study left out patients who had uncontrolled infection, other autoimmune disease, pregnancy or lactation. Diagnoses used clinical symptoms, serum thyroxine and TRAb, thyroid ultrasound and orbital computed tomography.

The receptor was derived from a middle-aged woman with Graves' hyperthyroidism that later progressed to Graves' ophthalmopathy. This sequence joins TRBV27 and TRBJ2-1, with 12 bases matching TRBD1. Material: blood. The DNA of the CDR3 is TGTGCCAGCAGTTTATATTCGGGACAGGGGGCTTCGAGCTCCTACAATGAGCAGTTCTTC. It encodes CASSLYSGQGASSSYNEQFF.